The sequence of this T cell receptor beta chain was determined in a study of blood T cell repertoires in COVID-19 (dated by TCRdb to 2020 to 2021). In terms of the full investigation: Samples covering the acute and convalescent phases of COVID-19 were provided by collaborators in the United States, Italy and Spain. The material from the prospective study consisted of cDNA or gDNA derived from T cells, B-cell-depleted T cells, or PBMCs. Subjects who had been exposed to COVID-19, were actively infected with it, or had recovered from it provided the deeply sampled blood TCRbeta repertoires that made up the dataset. Where HLA class I and class II types were available, the types were taken from metadata supplied by the sample provider, not from assay-based typing. Nearly every sample came with metadata listing a de-identified subject ID, COVID-19 status, age in years and sex. Samples came from the ongoing ImmuneRACE study (first 160 participants) plus 1,254 subjects from 6 global collaborators. The repertoires were released in a freely available public database meant as a resource for research on the immune response to SARS-CoV-2.

On the study overall, not on this receptor specifically: The amount of clinical and demographic metadata varied by source and participant and was provided uncurated.

TCRbeta CDR3 regions were amplified from genomic DNA using the immunoSEQ Assay, a bias-controlled multiplex PCR. Under the source paper's analysis protocol: The number of nucleated cells in each sample was estimated by amplification of reference gene primers within the assay. To quantify the absolute abundance of each unique TCRbeta CDR3 rearrangement, sequence reads were collapsed and filtered. Productive Simpson clonality was computed per sample as the square root of Simpson's diversity index over productive rearrangements. The table comes from immuneACCESS by way of TCRdb, which keeps in-frame sequences with V and J called. Part of the clones is missing from these tables; in studies checked, under half for an unresolved V gene and the rest for unknown reasons. V and J calls and clone size are given by that table; D and trimming were obtained from the DNA. Present in this sample are roughly 150,000 clones, around three quarters of which were seen just once. About 9% of the sample rests with the top ten.

This clone was seen repeatedly, ten times or more. The target of this receptor is not known. Within one base of it there is no much larger clone, and no base qualities were kept. Looking up the germline V gene yields CDR1 SGHRS and CDR2 YFSETQ. The CDR3, cysteine through phenylalanine, is 15 amino acids long. Just the 45-base CDR3 DNA is kept, in frame starting at base 1. Cut back by 2 bases and 5 bases, the V and J ends lie 11 bases apart. Whole blood was collected in K2EDTA tubes by collaborating institutions according to the institutions' own protocols. For TCRbeta analysis, collaborators shipped samples in one of three forms: frozen whole blood, isolated PBMCs, or DNA extracted from either of those sample types.

The chain employs TRBV5-1 and TRBJ1-6; no D gene is confidently identified. The TCR originated in a man aged 50-59 years with active or convalescent COVID-19. Sequencing was done on a sample of peripheral blood. In nucleotides, the sequence is TGCGCCAGCAGCTTTTCCGGGGAGGATAATTCACCCCTCCACTTT. Its translation reads: CASSFSGEDNSPLHF.